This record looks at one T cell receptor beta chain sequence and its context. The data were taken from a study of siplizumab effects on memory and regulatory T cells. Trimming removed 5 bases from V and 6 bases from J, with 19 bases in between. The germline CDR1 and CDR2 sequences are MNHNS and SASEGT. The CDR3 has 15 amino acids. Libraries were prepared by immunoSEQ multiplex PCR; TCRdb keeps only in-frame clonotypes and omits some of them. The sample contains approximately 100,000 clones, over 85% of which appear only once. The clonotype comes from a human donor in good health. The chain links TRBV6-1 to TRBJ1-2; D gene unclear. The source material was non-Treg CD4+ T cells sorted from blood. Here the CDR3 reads CASSPMEGGRHGYTF. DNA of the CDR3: TGTGCCAGCAGTCCAATGGAGGGAGGCAGGCATGGCTACACCTTC.